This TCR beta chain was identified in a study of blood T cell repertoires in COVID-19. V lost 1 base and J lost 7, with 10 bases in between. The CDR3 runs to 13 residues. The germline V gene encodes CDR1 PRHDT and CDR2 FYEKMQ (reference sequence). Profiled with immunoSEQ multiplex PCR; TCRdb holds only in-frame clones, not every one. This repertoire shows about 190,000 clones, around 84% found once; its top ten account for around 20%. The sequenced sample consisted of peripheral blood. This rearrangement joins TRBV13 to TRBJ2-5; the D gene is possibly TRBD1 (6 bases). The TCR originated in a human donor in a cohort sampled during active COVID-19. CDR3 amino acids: CASSLDRVGTQYF. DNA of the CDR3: TGTGCCAGCAGCTTAGACAGGGTTGGGACCCAGTACTTC.